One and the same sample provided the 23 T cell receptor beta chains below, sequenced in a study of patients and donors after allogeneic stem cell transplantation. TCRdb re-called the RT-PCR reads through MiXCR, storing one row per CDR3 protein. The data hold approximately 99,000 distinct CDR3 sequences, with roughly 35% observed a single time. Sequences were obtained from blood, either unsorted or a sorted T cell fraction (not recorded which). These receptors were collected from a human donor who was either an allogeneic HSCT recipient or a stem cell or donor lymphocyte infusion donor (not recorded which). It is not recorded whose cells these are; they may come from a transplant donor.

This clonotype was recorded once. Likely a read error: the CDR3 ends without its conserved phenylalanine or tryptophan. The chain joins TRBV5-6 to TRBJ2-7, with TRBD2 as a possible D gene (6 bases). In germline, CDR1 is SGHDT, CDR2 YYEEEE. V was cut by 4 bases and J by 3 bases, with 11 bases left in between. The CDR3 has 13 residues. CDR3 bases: TGTGCCAGCAGCCCTTCGGGGGACTACGAGCAGTACTTG. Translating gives CASSPSGDYEQYL.

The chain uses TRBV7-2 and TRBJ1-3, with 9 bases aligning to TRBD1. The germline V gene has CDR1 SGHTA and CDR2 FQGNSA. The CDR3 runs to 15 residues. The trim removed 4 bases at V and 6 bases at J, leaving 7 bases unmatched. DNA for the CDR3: TGTGCCAGCAGCTCCAGGGACAGGGCACTAAACACCATATATTTT. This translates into CASSSRDRALNTIYF.

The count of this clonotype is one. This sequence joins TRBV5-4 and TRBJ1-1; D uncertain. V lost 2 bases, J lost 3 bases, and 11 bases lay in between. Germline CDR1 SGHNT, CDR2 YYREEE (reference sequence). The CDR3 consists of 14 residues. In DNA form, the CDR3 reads TGTGCCAGCAGCTTCCAAGGGTTAGACACTGAAGCTTTCTTT. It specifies CASSFQGLDTEAFF.

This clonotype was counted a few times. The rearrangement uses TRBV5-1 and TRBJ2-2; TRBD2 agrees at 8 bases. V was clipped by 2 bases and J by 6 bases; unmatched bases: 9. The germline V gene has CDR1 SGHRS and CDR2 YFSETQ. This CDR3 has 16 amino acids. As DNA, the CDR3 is TGCGCCAGCAGCTTAACTGGGACTAGTACCTCCGGGGAGCTGTTTTTT. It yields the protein CASSLTGTSTSGELFF.

The CDR3 nucleotides are TGCGCCAGCAGCCAAGAACAGGGATATAATTCACCCCTCCACTTT. Its protein product is CASSQEQGYNSPLHF. J is TRBJ1-6 and V is TRBV4-3; D perhaps matches TRBD1 (6 bases). The CDR3 is 15 amino acids. Germline-derived CDR1 and CDR2 are LGHNA and YSLEER. Trimming cost V 0 bases and J 4 bases, with 7 bases left between them.

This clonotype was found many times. The CDR3 is CASSVIRAHNSPLHF. The CDR3 DNA reads as TGTGCCAGCAGCGTTATCCGGGCTCATAATTCACCCCTCCACTTT. V and J are TRBV7-2 and TRBJ1-6, with D hard to call. Trimming shortened V by 5 bases and J by 5 bases, and 13 bases separated the two germline ends. The CDR3 consists of 15 residues. In germline, CDR1 is SGHTA, CDR2 FQGNSA.

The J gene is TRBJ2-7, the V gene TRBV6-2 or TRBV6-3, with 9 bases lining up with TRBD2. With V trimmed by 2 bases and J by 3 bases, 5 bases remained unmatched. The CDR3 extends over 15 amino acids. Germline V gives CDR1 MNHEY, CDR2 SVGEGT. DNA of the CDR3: TGTGCCAGCAGTTACGACAGACTAGCGGTCTACGAGCAGTACTTC. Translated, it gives CASSYDRLAVYEQYF.

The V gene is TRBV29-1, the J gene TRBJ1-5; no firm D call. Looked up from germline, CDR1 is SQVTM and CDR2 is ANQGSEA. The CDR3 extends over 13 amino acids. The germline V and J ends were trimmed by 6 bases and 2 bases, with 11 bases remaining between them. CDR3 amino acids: CSVAWGGNQPQHF. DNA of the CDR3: TGCAGCGTCGCATGGGGAGGCAATCAGCCCCAGCATTTT.

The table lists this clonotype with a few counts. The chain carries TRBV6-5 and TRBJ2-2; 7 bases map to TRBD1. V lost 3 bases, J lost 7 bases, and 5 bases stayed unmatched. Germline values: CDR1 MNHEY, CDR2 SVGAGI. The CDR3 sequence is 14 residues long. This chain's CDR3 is CASSYAGGIGELFF. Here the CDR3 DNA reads TGTGCCAGCAGTTATGCAGGGGGAATCGGGGAGCTGTTTTTT.

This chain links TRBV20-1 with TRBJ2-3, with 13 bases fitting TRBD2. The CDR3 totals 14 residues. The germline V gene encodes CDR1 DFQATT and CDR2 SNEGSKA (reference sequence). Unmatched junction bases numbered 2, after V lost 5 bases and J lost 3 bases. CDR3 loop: CSALTSGRTDTQYF. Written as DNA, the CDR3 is TGCAGTGCTTTGACTAGCGGGAGGACAGATACGCAGTATTTT.

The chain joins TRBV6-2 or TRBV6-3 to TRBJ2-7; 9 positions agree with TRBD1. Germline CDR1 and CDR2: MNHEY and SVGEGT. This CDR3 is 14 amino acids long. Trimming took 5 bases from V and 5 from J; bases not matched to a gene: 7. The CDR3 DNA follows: TGTGCCAGCAGTGGACGACAGGGGGAGAACGAGCAGTACTTC. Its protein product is CASSGRQGENEQYF.

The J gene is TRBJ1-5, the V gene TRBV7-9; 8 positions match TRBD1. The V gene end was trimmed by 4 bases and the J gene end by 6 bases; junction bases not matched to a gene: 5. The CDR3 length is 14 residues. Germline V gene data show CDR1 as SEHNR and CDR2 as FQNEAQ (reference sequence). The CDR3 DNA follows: TGTGCCAGCAGCTACGGGACAGGAAGTCAGCCCCAGCATTTT. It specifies CASSYGTGSQPQHF.

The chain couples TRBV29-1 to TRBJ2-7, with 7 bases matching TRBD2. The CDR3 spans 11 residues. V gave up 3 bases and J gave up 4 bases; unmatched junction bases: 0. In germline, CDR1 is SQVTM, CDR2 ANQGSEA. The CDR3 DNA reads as TGCAGCGTTGAGGGGGGGTACGAGCAGTACTTC. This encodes CSVEGGYEQYF.

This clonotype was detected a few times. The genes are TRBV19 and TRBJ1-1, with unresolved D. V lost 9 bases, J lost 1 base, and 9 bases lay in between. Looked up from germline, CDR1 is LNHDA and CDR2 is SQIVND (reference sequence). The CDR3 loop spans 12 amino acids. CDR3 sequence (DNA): TGTGCCAGAGGCCGGGAGAACACTGAAGCTTTCTTT. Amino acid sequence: CARGRENTEAFF.

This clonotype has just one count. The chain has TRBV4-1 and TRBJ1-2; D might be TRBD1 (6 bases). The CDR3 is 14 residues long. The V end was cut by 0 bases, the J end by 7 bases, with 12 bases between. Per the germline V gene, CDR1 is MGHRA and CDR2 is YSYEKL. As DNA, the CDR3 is TGCGCCAGCAGCCAAGAGGTCCACAGGGTTGGCTACACCTTC. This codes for CASSQEVHRVGYTF.

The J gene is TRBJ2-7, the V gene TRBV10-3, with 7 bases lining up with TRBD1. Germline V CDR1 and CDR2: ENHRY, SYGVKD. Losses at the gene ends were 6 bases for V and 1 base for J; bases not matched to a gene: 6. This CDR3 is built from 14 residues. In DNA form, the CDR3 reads TGTGCCATCAGAGCTACAGGGGCGTCCTACGAGCAGTACTTC. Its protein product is CAIRATGASYEQYF.

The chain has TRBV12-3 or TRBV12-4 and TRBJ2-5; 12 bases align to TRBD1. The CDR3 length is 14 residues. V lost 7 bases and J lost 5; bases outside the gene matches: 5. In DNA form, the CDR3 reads TGTGCCAGCACCGGGACAGGGGGCACGGAGACCCAGTACTTC. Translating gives CASTGTGGTETQYF.

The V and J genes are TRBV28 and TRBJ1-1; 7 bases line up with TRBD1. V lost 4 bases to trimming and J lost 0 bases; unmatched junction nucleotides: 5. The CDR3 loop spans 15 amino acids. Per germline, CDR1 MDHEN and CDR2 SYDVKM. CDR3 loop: CASSSGTVMNTEAFF. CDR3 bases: TGTGCCAGCAGTTCCGGGACAGTCATGAACACTGAAGCTTTCTTT.

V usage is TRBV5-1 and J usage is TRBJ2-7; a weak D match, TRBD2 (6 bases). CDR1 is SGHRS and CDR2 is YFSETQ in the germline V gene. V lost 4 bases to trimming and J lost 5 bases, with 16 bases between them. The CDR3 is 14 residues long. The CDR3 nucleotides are TGCGCCAGCAGCACCCTCCTTTCGGGGGACGAGCAGTACTTC. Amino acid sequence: CASSTLLSGDEQYF. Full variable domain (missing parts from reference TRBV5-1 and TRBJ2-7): KAGVTQTPRYLIKTRGQQVTLSCSPISGHRSVSWYQQTPGQGLQFLFEYFSETQRNKGNFPGRFSGRQFSNSRSEMNVSTLELGDSALYLCASSTLLSGDEQYFGPGTRLTVT.

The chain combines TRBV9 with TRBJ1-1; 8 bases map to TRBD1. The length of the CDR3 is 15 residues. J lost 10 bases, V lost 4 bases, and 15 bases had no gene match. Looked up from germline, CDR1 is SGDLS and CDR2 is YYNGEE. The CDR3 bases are TGTGCCAGCAGCAAGGACAGGGCACTAAGTAGCGGAGCTTTCTTT. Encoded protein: CASSKDRALSSGAFF.

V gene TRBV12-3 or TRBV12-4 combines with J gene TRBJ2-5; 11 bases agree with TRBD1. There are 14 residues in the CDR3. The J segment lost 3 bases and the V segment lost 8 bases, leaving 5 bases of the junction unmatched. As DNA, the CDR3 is TGTGCCAGCGCTGGGGACAGGGGGAAAGAGACCCAGTACTTC. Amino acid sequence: CASAGDRGKETQYF.

CDR3 region: CASSQASKNEKLFF. The CDR3, as DNA: TGTGCCAGCAGCCAGGCGTCCAAAAATGAAAAACTGTTTTTT. The rearrangement links TRBV4-2 to TRBJ1-4, with D unresolved. Germline loops: CDR1 LGHNA, CDR2 YNFKEQ. The CDR3 spans 14 residues. Trimming took 3 bases from V and 5 from J, leaving 10 bases between them.

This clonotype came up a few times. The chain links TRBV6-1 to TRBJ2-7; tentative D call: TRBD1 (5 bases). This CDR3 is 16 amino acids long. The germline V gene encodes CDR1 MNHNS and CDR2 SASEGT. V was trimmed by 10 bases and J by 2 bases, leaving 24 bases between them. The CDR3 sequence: CATTLSSGSEAYEQYF. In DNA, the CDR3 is TGTGCCACCACCCTATCTTCAGGGTCAGAGGCCTACGAGCAGTACTTC.